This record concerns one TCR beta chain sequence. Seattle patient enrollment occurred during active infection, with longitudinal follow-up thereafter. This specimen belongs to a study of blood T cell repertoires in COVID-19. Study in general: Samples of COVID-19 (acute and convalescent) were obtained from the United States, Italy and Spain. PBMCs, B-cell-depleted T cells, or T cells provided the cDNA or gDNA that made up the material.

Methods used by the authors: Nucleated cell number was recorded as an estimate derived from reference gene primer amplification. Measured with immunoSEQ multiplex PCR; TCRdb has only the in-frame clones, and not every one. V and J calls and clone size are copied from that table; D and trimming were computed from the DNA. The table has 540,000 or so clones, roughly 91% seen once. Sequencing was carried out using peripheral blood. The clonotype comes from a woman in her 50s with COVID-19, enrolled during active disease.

The CDR3 coding sequence is TGTGCCAGCAGCCAACCTACGGGGGGGATGTCAGGCGAGCAGTACTTC. This encodes CASSQPTGGMSGEQYF. V usage is TRBV4-2 and J usage is TRBJ2-7, with 8 bases that match TRBD2. The ends lost 2 bases at V and 6 bases at J; junction bases unmatched: 12. Germline V gene lookup returns CDR1 LGHNA and CDR2 YNFKEQ. The CDR3 extends over 16 amino acids.